Presented here are 19 T cell receptor beta chains from one specimen sequenced in a study of T-cell memory formation after mild COVID-19. TCRdb fed the 5' RACE reads into MiXCR, producing one record per CDR3 protein. In the table there are around 200,000 distinct CDR3 sequences, around 21% of which are singletons. Sequencing was done on a sample of PBMCs or a T cell subset sorted from them (not recorded which). These receptors originate from an adult woman who had mild COVID-19 (a few samples of this study predate the infection). Cell type and time point are not known.

V usage is TRBV12-3 or TRBV12-4 and J usage is TRBJ1-5; TRBD1 might be the D (5 bases). This CDR3 contains 17 residues. With 3 bases removed from V and 3 bases from J, the gap between germline ends came to 18 bases. This CDR3 is CASSFWSAGLDNQPQHF. The CDR3 DNA reads TGTGCCAGCAGTTTCTGGTCGGCGGGACTCGACAATCAGCCCCAGCATTTT.

V usage is TRBV30 and J usage is TRBJ1-5; TRBD1 matches at 7 bases. This CDR3 is built from 16 residues. V trimming: 1 base; J trimming: 1 base; junction bases outside the gene matches: 7. Germline assignment: CDR1 GTSNPN and CDR2 SVGIG (reference sequence). The CDR3 reads CAWSATQGGSNQPQHF. CDR3 DNA: TGTGCCTGGAGTGCCACTCAGGGGGGGAGCAATCAGCCCCAGCATTTT.

CDR3 DNA sequence: TGTGCCAGTAGTATGGACAGAAGCTGGACTGAAGCTTTCTTT. Protein: CASSMDRSWTEAFF. The chain is built from TRBV19 and TRBJ1-1; possible D gene TRBD1, 6 bases. CDR1 and CDR2 (germline): LNHDA, SQIVND (reference sequence). The CDR3 length is 14 residues. V lost 3 bases and J 5 bases, leaving 13 bases between the germline ends.

V is TRBV24-1 and J is TRBJ2-5; either TRBD1 or TRBD2 may fit D (5 bases each). Trimming removed 5 bases from V and 1 base from J, with 13 bases in between. CDR3 length: 15 residues. Germline V gene data show CDR1 as KGHDR and CDR2 as SFDVKD. CDR3 sequence reads: CATSVGATTQETQYF. The CDR3, as DNA: TGTGCCACCAGTGTCGGGGCTACTACCCAAGAGACCCAGTACTTC.

In its sample, this clonotype was seen many times. The chain's CDR3 is CASSEQGVADTQYF. CDR3 bases: TGTGCCAGCAGTGAGCAGGGGGTGGCAGATACGCAGTATTTT. V usage is TRBV2 and J usage is TRBJ2-3, with 7 bases fitting TRBD1. V lost 3 bases and J lost 4; bases outside the gene matches: 4. Germline V gene lookup returns CDR1 SNHLY and CDR2 FYNNEI. The CDR3 spans 14 residues. Full variable domain (outside the CDR3, taken from reference TRBV2 and TRBJ2-3): EPEVTQTPSHQVTQMGQEVILRCVPISNHLYFYWYRQILGQKVEFLVSFYNNEISEKSEIFDDQFSVERPDGSNFTLKIRSTKLEDSAMYFCASSEQGVADTQYFGPGTRLTVL.

For the CDR3, the DNA is TGTGCTAGTGGTTTCTTCCGGGACAGAGATATGAACACTGAAGCTTTCTTT. Protein sequence: CASGFFRDRDMNTEAFF. The rearrangement uses TRBV12-5 and TRBJ1-1; 7 nucleotides align to TRBD1. Per germline, CDR1 LGHNT and CDR2 FRNRAP. The CDR3 spans 17 residues. Trimming cost V 3 bases and J 0 bases; bases outside gene matches: 10. Full variable domain (outside the CDR3, taken from reference TRBV12-5 and TRBJ1-1): DARVTQTPRHKVTEMGQEVTMRCQPILGHNTVFWYRQTMMQGLELLAYFRNRAPLDDSGMPKDRFSAEMPDATLATLKIQPSEPRDSAVYFCASGFFRDRDMNTEAFFGQGTRLTVV.

This clonotype has ten or more counts. The gene calls are TRBV7-9 and TRBJ2-1; 14 bases align to TRBD2. Trimming took 5 bases from V and 8 from J; bases not matched to a gene: 5. The germline gives CDR1 SEHNR, CDR2 FQNEAQ (reference sequence). The CDR3 has 15 amino acids. CDR3 region: CASSPGTSGGHEQFF. Written as DNA, the CDR3 is TGTGCCAGCAGCCCCGGGACTAGCGGGGGACATGAGCAGTTCTTC. The full variable domain, with the rest looked up from reference TRBV7-9 and TRBJ2-1, is DTGVSQNPRHKITKRGQNVTFRCDPISEHNRLYWYRQTLGQGPEFLTYFQNEAQLEKSRLLSDRFSAERPKGSFSTLEIQRTEQGDSAMYLCASSPGTSGGHEQFFGPGTRLTVL.

This clonotype was seen a few times. The V and J genes are TRBV3-1 and TRBJ2-5, with 11 bases matching TRBD2. The CDR3 has 15 amino acids. With 4 bases clipped from V and 1 base from J, the junction kept 2 bases outside the gene matches. CDR1 and CDR2 (germline): LGHDT, YNNKEL (reference sequence). The DNA of the CDR3 is TGTGCCAGCAGCCGCCTAGCGGGGGGCCAAGAGACCCAGTACTTC. It encodes CASSRLAGGQETQYF.

The rearrangement links TRBV5-1 to TRBJ2-1; D is unclear. Germline V gene lookup returns CDR1 SGHRS and CDR2 YFSETQ. Trimming pared 3 bases from V and 7 bases from J, leaving 8 bases between. The CDR3 sequence is 12 residues long. The CDR3 nucleotides read TGCGCCAGCAGCTCCCACAGAAATGAGCAGTTCTTC. Amino acids: CASSSHRNEQFF.

V is TRBV5-1 and J is TRBJ2-1, with D perhaps TRBD2 (6 bases). Trimming cost V 4 bases and J 4 bases, with 18 bases left between them. This CDR3 comprises 16 residues. In germline, CDR1 is SGHRS, CDR2 YFSETQ. The CDR3 coding sequence is TGCGCCAGCAGCCCTACCTGGCGGGGTTCATACAATGAGCAGTTCTTC. Translated: CASSPTWRGSYNEQFF. The full variable domain, its missing parts supplied by reference TRBV5-1 and TRBJ2-1, is KAGVTQTPRYLIKTRGQQVTLSCSPISGHRSVSWYQQTPGQGLQFLFEYFSETQRNKGNFPGRFSGRQFSNSRSEMNVSTLELGDSALYLCASSPTWRGSYNEQFFGPGTRLTVL.

The chain uses TRBV12-3 or TRBV12-4 and TRBJ1-5; a weak D match, TRBD1 (5 bases). The CDR3 runs to 12 residues. V was pared by 5 bases and J by 6 bases, with 8 bases between. Here the CDR3 reads CASSHTGQPQHF. The CDR3 DNA follows: TGTGCCAGCAGTCACACAGGTCAGCCCCAGCATTTT.

This clonotype was recorded a few times. The chain is built from TRBV7-9 and TRBJ2-2; D is possibly TRBD1 (5 bases). Trimming cost V 5 bases and J 4 bases, with 11 bases left between them. Germline loops: CDR1 SEHNR, CDR2 FQNEAQ (reference sequence). The CDR3 loop spans 14 amino acids. As DNA, the CDR3 is TGTGCCAGCAGCCTAGGGGATCTCACCGGGGAGCTGTTTTTT. Translation gives CASSLGDLTGELFF.

This clonotype was seen a handful of times. The chain recombines TRBV7-8 with TRBJ2-2; tentative D call: TRBD2 (6 bases). CDR3 length equals 15 residues. V was trimmed by 5 bases and J by 7 bases, leaving 17 bases between them. Germline CDR1 is SGHVS and CDR2 is FQNEAQ. The CDR3 region is CASSHPGLNHGELFF. In DNA form, the CDR3 reads TGTGCCAGCAGCCATCCGGGACTTAATCACGGGGAGCTGTTTTTT. Together with reference TRBV7-8 and TRBJ2-2, the CDR3 gives the full variable domain: GAGVSQSPRYKVAKRGQDVALRCDPISGHVSLFWYQQALGQGPEFLTYFQNEAQLDKSGLPSDRFFAERPEGSVSTLKIQRTQQEDSAVYLCASSHPGLNHGELFFGEGSRLTVL.

This CDR3 reads CATSRSGRKFF. The CDR3 DNA sequence: TGTGCCACCAGTAGGAGCGGGAGGAAGTTCTTC. V gene TRBV24-1 combines with J gene TRBJ2-1; 9 bases are a match to TRBD2. The junction had 4 bases not matched to a gene; V was cut back by 6 bases and J by 14 bases. There are 11 residues in the CDR3. Germline-derived CDR1 and CDR2 are KGHDR and SFDVKD.

This sequence joins TRBV7-8 and TRBJ2-2; tentative D call: TRBD2 (6 bases). This CDR3 region has 16 residues. Deletions cut 5 bases from V and 0 bases from J, with 13 bases between. The germline V gene has CDR1 SGHVS and CDR2 FQNEAQ. The DNA of the CDR3 is TGTGCCAGCAGCCCCCTGGAGGGTGCGAACACCGGGGAGCTGTTTTTT. Encoded protein: CASSPLEGANTGELFF.

This clonotype was detected once. The chain employs TRBV7-2 and TRBJ2-7, with TRBD1 matching 8 bases. This CDR3 has 15 residues. The V gene's germline CDR1 is SGHTA and CDR2 FQGNSA. V lost 2 bases to trimming and J lost 4 bases; unmatched junction nucleotides: 7. CDR3 amino acids: CASSLQDRVIYEQYF. CDR3 sequence (DNA): TGTGCCAGCAGCTTACAGGACAGGGTTATATACGAGCAGTACTTC. The full variable domain, in which reference TRBV7-2 and TRBJ2-7 provide the parts outside the CDR3, is GAGVSQSPSNKVTEKGKDVELRCDPISGHTALYWYRQSLGQGLEFLIYFQGNSAPDKSGLPSDRFSAERTGGSVSTLTIQRTQQEDSAVYLCASSLQDRVIYEQYFGPGTRLTVT.

This clonotype was counted between two and nine times. This sequence joins TRBV20-1 and TRBJ2-2; D possibly corresponds to TRBD1 (5 bases). Germline V lookup: CDR1 DFQATT, CDR2 SNEGSKA (reference sequence). V dropped 1 base and J dropped 7 bases, with 16 bases sitting between them. The length of the CDR3 is 15 residues. CDR3 DNA sequence: TGCAGTGCTAGAGGCGATAGGGGATACTTCGGGGAGCTGTTTTTT. It yields the protein CSARGDRGYFGELFF.

The rearrangement uses TRBV7-9 and TRBJ2-5; the D is unclear. V was shortened by 1 base and J by 5 bases, with 8 bases between the two germline ends. CDR1 and CDR2 from the germline V gene are SEHNR and FQNEAQ (reference sequence). The CDR3 is 13 residues long. The CDR3 reads CASSLGGSETQYF. In DNA, the CDR3 is TGTGCCAGCAGCTTAGGCGGCTCGGAGACCCAGTACTTC.

This chain joins TRBV4-1 and TRBJ2-3; the match to TRBD2 covers 9 bases. This CDR3 spans 18 amino acids. From germline, CDR1 is MGHRA and CDR2 YSYEKL. Losses at the gene ends were 3 bases for V and 3 bases for J; bases not matched to a gene: 13. The CDR3 DNA is TGCGCCAGCAGCCACACGGCGGGAGGGAGGATTGGGACAGATACGCAGTATTTT. This codes for CASSHTAGGRIGTDTQYF.